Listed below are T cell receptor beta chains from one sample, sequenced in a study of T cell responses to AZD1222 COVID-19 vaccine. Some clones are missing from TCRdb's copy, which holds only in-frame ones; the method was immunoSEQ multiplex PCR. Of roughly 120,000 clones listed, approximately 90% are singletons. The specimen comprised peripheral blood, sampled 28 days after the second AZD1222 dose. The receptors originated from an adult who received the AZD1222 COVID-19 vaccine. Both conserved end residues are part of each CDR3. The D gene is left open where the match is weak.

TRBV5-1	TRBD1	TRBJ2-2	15	TGCGCCAGCAGCCCCGGACAGGGGCACACCGGGGAGCTGTTTTTT	CASSPGQGHTGELFF
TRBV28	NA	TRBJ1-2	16	TGTGCCAGCAGTTTCCCCCGAGTAGGAGGGCTGGGTGGCTACACCTTC	CASSFPRVGGLGGYTF
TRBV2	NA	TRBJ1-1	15	TGTGCCAGCAGTGAAGTGCGGGTAAAGGGGACTGAAGCTTTCTTT	CASSEVRVKGTEAFF
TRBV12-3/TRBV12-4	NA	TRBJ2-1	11	TGTGCCGGAAGCGGTCGGAATGAGCAGTTCTTC	CAGSGRNEQFF
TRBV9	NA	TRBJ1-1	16	TGTGCCAGCAGCGTTGCGTTGGACCCGACGGACACTGAAGCTTTCTTT	CASSVALDPTDTEAFF
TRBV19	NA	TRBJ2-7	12	TGTGCCAGTAGGCCACAGGGTGGCGAGCAGTACTTC	CASRPQGGEQYF
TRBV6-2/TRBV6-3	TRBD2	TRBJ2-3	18	TGTGCCAGCAGTGCCCCGAGGGTAGCGGGAGGGCCCACAGATACGCAGTATTTT	CASSAPRVAGGPTDTQYF
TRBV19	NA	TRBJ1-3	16	TGTGCCAGTACCCCCAAAGGTTCGGGCTCTGGAAACACCATATATTTT	CASTPKGSGSGNTIYF
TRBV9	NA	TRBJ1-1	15	TGTGCCAGCAGCGTCCGCCAAAGGCTCAAAGGGGCAGCTTTCTTT	CASSVRQRLKGAAFF
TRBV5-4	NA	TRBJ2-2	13	TGTGCCAGCAGCGGACGAGGCACCGGGGAGCTGTTTTTT	CASSGRGTGELFF
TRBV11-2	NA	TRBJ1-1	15	TGTGCCAGCAGCTTAGATCCCAGTCCGAACACTGAAGCTTTCTTT	CASSLDPSPNTEAFF